A selection of T cell receptor beta chains follows, all from one sample in a study of cytomegalovirus exposure and HLA in healthy donors. Using immunoSEQ multiplex PCR, the repertoire was profiled, and TCRdb retains in-frame clones only, with some absent. The data hold some 98,000 clones, with over 75% observed a single time. The sample consisted of PBMCs. These receptors originate from a man younger than 30 in good health and CMV-seropositive. CDR3s include the opening cysteine and the closing phenylalanine or tryptophan. D genes are given only for firm matches. Only part of the rows carry a size: once, few, many, or a class if the clone is expanded.

v_call	j_call	clone_size	d_call	cdr3_nt	cdr3_aa
TRBV28	TRBJ2-2	once	TRBD2	TGTGCCAGCAGTCGACTAGCGGGAGTCACCGGGGAGCTGTTTTTT	CASSRLAGVTGELFF
TRBV4-3	TRBJ2-7	NA	TRBD2	TGCGCCAGCAGCTATGAGGCGGGGGCCTACGAGCAGTACTTC	CASSYEAGAYEQYF
TRBV18	TRBJ2-7	NA	TRBD1	TGTGCCAGCTCACCTAACGCCGGGACAGGGCGTACCTACGAGCAGTACTTC	CASSPNAGTGRTYEQYF
TRBV10-3	TRBJ1-2	NA	TRBD1	TGTGCCATCAGAGGGACAGTAGATGGCTACACCTTC	CAIRGTVDGYTF
TRBV9	TRBJ2-5	once	TRBD2	TGTGCCAGCAGCGTAGCGGGAGGGCCCAGGGCAGAGACCCAGTACTTC	CASSVAGGPRAETQYF
TRBV10-3	TRBJ1-1	NA	TRBD1	TGTGCCATCAGTGACCGGGACAGGGGAGTCGCTGAAGCTTTCTTT	CAISDRDRGVAEAFF
TRBV7-9	TRBJ2-7	NA	NA	TGTGCCAGCAGCTTATTGACAGCCTACGAGCAGTACTTC	CASSLLTAYEQYF
TRBV19	TRBJ2-1	NA	TRBD1	TGTGCCAGTAGGACAGGGGGCGCTGGCAATGAGCAGTTCTTC	CASRTGGAGNEQFF
TRBV11-2	TRBJ2-7	NA	TRBD2	TGTGCCAGCAGCTCCGGGACTAGCGGGAGACGCCGCTACGAGCAGTACTTC	CASSSGTSGRRRYEQYF
TRBV18	TRBJ1-4	NA	NA	TGTGCCAGCTCACCTCGGAGGGACCCGGAAGAAAAACTGTTTTTT	CASSPRRDPEEKLFF
TRBV27	TRBJ1-5	NA	TRBD1	TGTGCCAGCAGGGACAGGGCAGGTCAGCCCCAGCATTTT	CASRDRAGQPQHF
TRBV2	TRBJ2-6	NA	NA	TGTGCCAGCAAAGTAGAGGAAGGGGCCAACGTCCTGACTTTC	CASKVEEGANVLTF
TRBV5-6	TRBJ1-1	NA	NA	TGTGCCAGCAGCTTGTTATCCTCCACTGAAGCTTTCTTT	CASSLLSSTEAFF
TRBV11-2	TRBJ2-2	NA	TRBD1	TGTGCCAGCAGCTGGGACAGGGGGAACACCGGGGAGCTGTTTTTT	CASSWDRGNTGELFF
TRBV29-1	TRBJ2-3	NA	TRBD2	TGCAGCGTTGAATCGGGCGGGGGGAGATCTAGCACAGATACGCAGTATTTT	CSVESGGGRSSTDTQYF
TRBV10-2	TRBJ1-1	NA	NA	TGCGCCAGCAGTGCCGGGGTCAACACTGAAGCTTTCTTT	CASSAGVNTEAFF
TRBV7-3	TRBJ2-1	NA	TRBD2	TGTGCCAGCAGCTTAAGGACGTTTCGGGGGGATGAGCAGTTCTTC	CASSLRTFRGDEQFF
TRBV7-2	TRBJ1-5	once	NA	TGTGCCAGCAGCTTAGAGGTGGGCAGTGATAATCAGCCCCAGCATTTT	CASSLEVGSDNQPQHF
TRBV7-9	TRBJ2-7	NA	TRBD1	TGTGCCAGCAGCCTATGGACAGGGGGGAACGAGCAGTACTTC	CASSLWTGGNEQYF
TRBV6-1	TRBJ1-1	few	NA	TGTGCCAGCAGTGAAGAGGGGAGGGGTGGCACTGAAGCTTTCTTT	CASSEEGRGGTEAFF
TRBV5-1	TRBJ2-5	once	NA	TGCGCCAGCAGCTTGGCACCGGGAGCAAAGGCGGCGGAGACCCAGTACTTC	CASSLAPGAKAAETQYF
TRBV4-3	TRBJ2-2	NA	TRBD1	TGCGCCAGCAGGAAACAGGGGACGAACACCGGGGAGCTGTTTTTT	CASRKQGTNTGELFF
TRBV19	TRBJ1-4	NA	NA	TGTGCCAGTAGTATAGACGACGGGTCAACTAATGAAAAACTGTTTTTT	CASSIDDGSTNEKLFF
TRBV7-3	TRBJ2-1	NA	TRBD2	TGTGCCAGCAGCCTTCTAGCGGGAGGCATCCACGGCTCCTACAATGAGCAGTTCTTC	CASSLLAGGIHGSYNEQFF
TRBV27	TRBJ1-6	NA	NA	TGTGCCAGCAGACCCTCGGTTAATTCACCCCTCCACTTT	CASRPSVNSPLHF
TRBV28	TRBJ2-3	NA	TRBD2	TGTGCCAGCAGTGAAACGACTAGCGGGGGACGGGATACGCAGTATTTT	CASSETTSGGRDTQYF
TRBV4-3	TRBJ2-7	NA	NA	TGCGCCAGCAGCCAAGGCGGAAGTGGGGGCAACTCCTACGAGCAGTACTTC	CASSQGGSGGNSYEQYF
TRBV15	TRBJ2-7	NA	TRBD2	TGTGCCACCAGCAGAGAATCAGGACTAGCGGAAGGCCTTGAGCAGTACTTC	CATSRESGLAEGLEQYF
TRBV9	TRBJ2-1	NA	TRBD2	TGTGCCAGCAGCGGGCTAGCGGGAGACAATGAGCAGTTCTTC	CASSGLAGDNEQFF
TRBV7-2	TRBJ1-2	once	NA	TGTGCCAGCAGCCAAAGCTTAGGGGCGGTTGGCTACACCTTC	CASSQSLGAVGYTF
TRBV6-1	TRBJ2-1	NA	NA	TGTGCCAGCAGGCTTCCGGGACACTTATACAATGAGCAGTTCTTC	CASRLPGHLYNEQFF
TRBV4-3	TRBJ2-1	NA	TRBD1	TGCGCCAGCAGCCAAGGTTGGGCCGTGGGACAGGGGAGGAATGAGCAGTTCTTC	CASSQGWAVGQGRNEQFF